Reported below is one T cell receptor beta chain. This entry is derived from a study of blood T cell repertoires in COVID-19. Study summary: Samples came from the United States, Italy and Spain, spanning acute and convalescent COVID-19.

Assay: immunoSEQ multiplex PCR; the TCRdb copy retains only in-frame clones and omits some. The sample carries roughly 41,000 clones, approximately 83% recorded once. Germline loops: CDR1 SGHTA, CDR2 FQGNSA. Germline trimming cut 6 bases from V and 5 bases from J; bases unmatched to any gene: 5. The CDR3 runs to 15 residues. The chain uses TRBV7-2 and TRBJ2-3, with 13 nucleotides matching TRBD2. The sequenced sample was peripheral blood. This TCR was recovered from a human donor in a cohort sampled during active COVID-19. The donor label of this sample is uncertain. Here the CDR3 reads CASSYTSGGGDTQYF. DNA for the CDR3: TGTGCCAGCAGTTACACTAGCGGGGGGGGAGATACGCAGTATTTT.